Below, 32 T cell receptor beta chains from the same sample are listed, as sequenced in a study of cytomegalovirus exposure and HLA in healthy donors. The PCR used 60 Vbeta and 13 Jbeta primers. Profiling relied on immunoSEQ multiplex PCR, and the TCRdb table lists in-frame clones only, not all of them. The sample gives about 61,000 clones, 89% of which show up once; around 1.5% is in the top ten. Material for sequencing was PBMCs. Receptors originate from a man aged 30-40 years in good health and CMV-seropositive.

This clone was observed once. V gene TRBV28 combines with J gene TRBJ2-4; perhaps TRBD1 as D (6 bases). CDR3 size: 12 residues. Germline assignment: CDR1 MDHEN and CDR2 SYDVKM. V was clipped by 8 bases and J by 9 bases, with 14 bases between them. The CDR3: CASGNRAGIQYF. The CDR3 DNA follows: TGTGCCAGCGGGAACAGGGCGGGCATTCAGTACTTC.

The chain has TRBV30 and TRBJ2-3; tentatively, D is TRBD2 (6 bases). The germline V gene has CDR1 GTSNPN and CDR2 SVGIG (reference sequence). Trimming took off 0 bases at V and 3 bases at J, with 13 bases between the two ends. This CDR3 has 15 amino acids. The chain's CDR3 is CAWSVPRGGTDTQYF. The DNA of the CDR3 is TGTGCCTGGAGTGTACCGAGGGGAGGAACAGATACGCAGTATTTT.

CDR3 amino acids: CASSAGQGQETQYF. CDR3 coding DNA: TGCGCCAGCAGCGCCGGACAGGGACAAGAGACCCAGTACTTC. The rearrangement uses TRBV5-1 and TRBJ2-5, with 8 positions matching TRBD1. The CDR3 length is 14 residues. Germline assignment: CDR1 SGHRS and CDR2 YFSETQ. After removal of 4 bases from V and 2 bases from J, the junction contained 4 bases not matched to a gene.

This chain connects TRBV7-3 to TRBJ2-1; 7 bases fit TRBD2. The CDR3 covers 15 residues. The germline CDR1 and CDR2 sequences are SGHTA and FQGTGA. With V trimmed by 2 bases and J by 4 bases, 5 bases remained unmatched. Here the CDR3 DNA reads TGTGCCAGCAGCTTAGCGGCGGGAGAGTACAATGAGCAGTTCTTC. This translates into CASSLAAGEYNEQFF.

Only one count was recorded for this clone. The gene calls are TRBV28 and TRBJ2-7; D possibly corresponds to TRBD2 (6 bases). The V and J ends lost 6 bases and 2 bases respectively, with 14 bases between them. The germline V gene encodes CDR1 MDHEN and CDR2 SYDVKM. This CDR3 region has 14 residues. The DNA for the CDR3 is TGTGCCAGCAGGCTAACGCCGGGGGCCTACGAGCAGTACTTC. It specifies CASRLTPGAYEQYF.

The genes are TRBV5-1 and TRBJ2-1; 12 bases map to TRBD2. The CDR3 loop spans 15 amino acids. Germline CDR1 reads SGHRS; CDR2 reads YFSETQ. V shed 4 bases, J shed 4 bases, and the junction held 3 bases outside the gene matches. CDR3 sequence: CASSRTSGIYNEQFF. As DNA, the CDR3 is TGCGCCAGCAGCCGGACTAGCGGGATATACAATGAGCAGTTCTTC.

This clone is a singleton in its sample. The CDR3 protein is CASLGRTKNIQYF. CDR3 coding DNA: TGTGCCAGCCTAGGGAGGACCAAAAACATTCAGTACTTC. The chain recombines TRBV2 with TRBJ2-4; weak D call: TRBD2 (6 bases). The V gene's germline CDR1 is SNHLY and CDR2 FYNNEI. This CDR3 is built from 13 residues. Deletions cut 8 bases from V and 2 bases from J, with 10 bases between.

The chain employs TRBV18 and TRBJ2-7; 8 bases fit TRBD2. From germline, CDR1 is KGHSH and CDR2 LQKENI. V was clipped by 2 bases and J by 3 bases; unmatched bases: 9. The CDR3 is 16 amino acids. The CDR3 nucleotides are TGTGCCAGCTCACCATCCGGGACTAGTGCCCTCTACGAGCAGTACTTC. Its protein is CASSPSGTSALYEQYF.

The rearrangement links TRBV30 to TRBJ2-5; D is perhaps TRBD2 (5 bases). V lost 4 bases and J lost 1, with 13 bases in between. Germline CDR1 is GTSNPN and CDR2 is SVGIG (reference sequence). The CDR3 is 14 amino acids. Here the CDR3 reads CAWTSLASQETQYF. DNA for the CDR3: TGTGCCTGGACCTCCTTAGCGTCCCAAGAGACCCAGTACTTC. Full variable domain (outside the CDR3, taken from reference TRBV30 and TRBJ2-5): SQTIHQWPATLVQPVGSPLSLECTVEGTSNPNLYWYRQAAGRGLQLLFYSVGIGQISSEVPQNLSASRPQDRQFILSSKKLLLSDSGFYLCAWTSLASQETQYFGPGTRLLVL.

The chain uses TRBV11-2 and TRBJ2-7, with 7 bases fitting TRBD2. V lost 0 bases, J lost 3 bases, and 8 bases stayed unmatched. CDR1 is SGHAT, CDR2 FQNNGV, per germline. The CDR3 length is 16 residues. This CDR3 reads CASSLDPAGNFYEQYF. Written as DNA, the CDR3 is TGTGCCAGCAGCTTAGATCCAGCGGGGAACTTCTACGAGCAGTACTTC.

The gene calls are TRBV7-9 and TRBJ2-7; unclear D gene. V lost 1 base and J 1 base, leaving 5 bases between the germline ends. The CDR3 consists of 13 residues. Germline V gives CDR1 SEHNR, CDR2 FQNEAQ (reference sequence). The CDR3 DNA reads as TGTGCCAGCAGCTTAGACGGTTCCTACGAGCAGTACTTC. Its translation: CASSLDGSYEQYF.

V gene TRBV4-1 combines with J gene TRBJ1-2; D ambiguous. The germline CDR1 and CDR2 sequences are MGHRA and YSYEKL. The CDR3 has 17 amino acids. Trimming removed 1 base at V and 5 bases at J, with 20 bases between. CDR3 protein: CASSQGPLRGRGYGYTF. As DNA, the CDR3 is TGCGCCAGCAGCCAAGGCCCTTTAAGAGGGCGAGGTTATGGCTACACCTTC.

The table lists this clone with a count of one. The rearrangement joins TRBV6-5 to TRBJ2-1; TRBD2 aligns across 10 bases. Germline V gene lookup returns CDR1 MNHEY and CDR2 SVGAGI. The V and J ends lost 6 bases and 4 bases, in that order; junction bases with no gene match: 6. CDR3 length: 15 amino acids. The CDR3 is CASSRGLADYNEQFF. The CDR3 DNA is TGTGCCAGCAGCAGAGGACTAGCGGATTACAATGAGCAGTTCTTC.

This rearrangement joins TRBV7-2 to TRBJ2-7, with D unclear. CDR3 length: 15 amino acids. Trimming stripped 1 base from V and 3 bases from J, with 13 bases between. Germline CDR1 and CDR2: SGHTA and FQGNSA. The CDR3: CASSLDSSQLYEQYF. The CDR3 DNA sequence: TGTGCCAGCAGCTTAGATTCCTCTCAACTCTACGAGCAGTACTTC.

V and J are TRBV6-1 and TRBJ2-2; D remains unclear. V lost 7 bases to trimming and J lost 1 base, with 13 bases between them. Germline V lookup: CDR1 MNHNS, CDR2 SASEGT. The CDR3 extends over 15 amino acids. The CDR3 nucleotides are TGTGCCAGCATTAATCTGAACGGGAACACCGGGGAGCTGTTTTTT. Translation: CASINLNGNTGELFF.

This clone came up once. The V gene is TRBV5-1, the J gene TRBJ2-5; 7 bases map to TRBD1. The germline CDR1 and CDR2 sequences are SGHRS and YFSETQ. CDR3 length: 15 amino acids. V lost 8 bases to trimming and J lost 2 bases; unmatched junction nucleotides: 12. CDR3: CASTRDRSFQETQYF. CDR3 sequence (DNA): TGCGCCAGTACCCGGGACAGATCATTTCAAGAGACCCAGTACTTC. The full variable domain, its missing parts supplied by reference TRBV5-1 and TRBJ2-5, is KAGVTQTPRYLIKTRGQQVTLSCSPISGHRSVSWYQQTPGQGLQFLFEYFSETQRNKGNFPGRFSGRQFSNSRSEMNVSTLELGDSALYLCASTRDRSFQETQYFGPGTRLLVL.

This clone was picked up a small number of times. This chain connects TRBV5-1 to TRBJ2-5; 8 bases align to TRBD2. The germline CDR1 and CDR2 sequences are SGHRS and YFSETQ. V shed 4 bases and J 5 bases; nucleotides not matched to a gene: 13. This CDR3 comprises 16 residues. The CDR3 loop is CASSLNTAGAEETQYF. CDR3 DNA sequence: TGCGCCAGCAGCCTAAATACAGCGGGAGCCGAGGAGACCCAGTACTTC. The whole variable domain, filled in from reference TRBV5-1 and TRBJ2-5, reads KAGVTQTPRYLIKTRGQQVTLSCSPISGHRSVSWYQQTPGQGLQFLFEYFSETQRNKGNFPGRFSGRQFSNSRSEMNVSTLELGDSALYLCASSLNTAGAEETQYFGPGTRLLVL.

The chain employs TRBV27 and TRBJ1-1, with D perhaps TRBD1 (5 bases). The CDR3 covers 13 residues. V was pared by 0 bases and J by 5 bases, with 7 bases between. CDR1 is MNHEY and CDR2 is SMNVEV in the germline V gene (reference sequence). CDR3 amino acids: CASSLSRGTEAFF. CDR3 nucleotide sequence: TGTGCCAGCAGTTTATCGCGGGGGACTGAAGCTTTCTTT.

This sequence joins TRBV19 and TRBJ1-5; D gene uncertain. The CDR3 is made up of 15 amino acids. V was pared by 6 bases and J by 0 bases, with 12 bases between. CDR1 LNHDA and CDR2 SQIVND come from the germline V gene (reference sequence). DNA for the CDR3: TGTGCCAGTAGCCTTACCGGTTATAGCAATCAGCCCCAGCATTTT. Protein product: CASSLTGYSNQPQHF.

The chain carries TRBV25-1 and TRBJ2-1; 7 nucleotides agree with TRBD1. CDR1 is MGHDK, CDR2 SYGVNS, per germline. The length of the CDR3 is 18 residues. The V and J ends lost 2 bases and 0 bases, in that order; junction bases with no gene match: 10. In DNA form, the CDR3 reads TGTGCCAGCAGTGAAGATAGGGGGCCGGTGGGCTCCTACAATGAGCAGTTCTTC. Its translation: CASSEDRGPVGSYNEQFF.

The chain uses TRBV7-8 and TRBJ1-1; TRBD1 matches 7 bases. Looked up from germline, CDR1 is SGHVS and CDR2 is FQNEAQ. Germline trimming cut 5 bases from V and 6 bases from J; bases unmatched to any gene: 15. The CDR3 sequence is 16 residues long. CDR3 coding DNA: TGTGCCAGCAGCCACGTTAACAAGCAGGGGGTGGCTGAAGCTTTCTTT. Encoded protein: CASSHVNKQGVAEAFF.

This clone showed up just a few times. V usage is TRBV7-2 and J usage is TRBJ2-1; tentative D call: TRBD2 (6 bases). There are 14 residues in the CDR3. Germline assignment: CDR1 SGHTA and CDR2 FQGNSA. V lost 5 bases, J lost 9 bases, and 17 bases lay in between. The CDR3 DNA reads as TGTGCCAGCAGCCAAGGATCAGGGCGGGGTGAGCAGTTCTTC. The encoded protein is CASSQGSGRGEQFF.

This chain uses TRBV19 with TRBJ2-3; 10 nucleotides agree with TRBD2. The V and J ends lost 5 bases and 7 bases, in that order; junction bases with no gene match: 12. This CDR3 spans 16 amino acids. CDR1 and CDR2 (germline): LNHDA, SQIVND (reference sequence). In DNA form, the CDR3 reads TGTGCCAGTAGTGCCAGTCTAGCGGGAGTCAGGAATACGCAGTATTTT. Translated, it gives CASSASLAGVRNTQYF.

This clone was found once. The chain links TRBV19 to TRBJ2-1; no reliable D call. Trimming took off 2 bases at V and 2 bases at J, with 13 bases between the two ends. The CDR3 is 16 residues long. The germline V gene has CDR1 LNHDA and CDR2 SQIVND (reference sequence). DNA for the CDR3: TGTGCCAGTAGTATAACTGCCCCCGGAGCCTACAATGAGCAGTTCTTC. Protein sequence: CASSITAPGAYNEQFF.

This sequence joins TRBV10-1 and TRBJ1-5; 8 bases align to TRBD1. Germline assignment: CDR1 WNHNN and CDR2 SYGVQD (reference sequence). This CDR3 region has 15 residues. V lost 3 bases to trimming and J lost 5 bases; unmatched junction nucleotides: 6. CDR3 nucleotides: TGCGCCAGCAGTGACAGGCCAGGGGGCGATCAGCCCCAGCATTTT. It specifies CASSDRPGGDQPQHF.

A note on this clone: The junction differs from germline at one of its ends, possibly a read error. V usage is TRBV7-7 and J usage is TRBJ2-3; 9 bases map to TRBD2. CDR3 length equals 19 residues. Germline V gene data show CDR1 as SSHAT and CDR2 as FNYEAQ (reference sequence). CDR3 loop: CASSLGMGIAGELTDTQYF. The CDR3 coding sequence is TGTGCTAGCAGCTTAGGAATGGGAATAGCGGGGGAACTCACAGATACGCAGTATTTT.

This clone was seen once. The J gene is TRBJ2-1, the V gene TRBV5-6, with TRBD1 matching 7 bases. Trimming at V came to 1 base and at J to 16 bases, leaving 11 bases not matched to a gene. Germline V CDR1 and CDR2: SGHDT, YYEEEE. This CDR3 is 13 amino acids long. CDR3 residues: CASSLFGTATTFF. The CDR3 DNA sequence: TGTGCCAGCAGCTTGTTTGGGACAGCGACTACTTTCTTC.

The rearrangement joins TRBV2 to TRBJ2-7; D gene uncertain. This CDR3 has 11 residues. CDR1 and CDR2 (germline): SNHLY, FYNNEI. V was shortened by 4 bases and J by 3 bases, with 4 bases between the two germline ends. The CDR3 coding sequence is TGTGCCAGCAGTGCGCGCTACGAGCAGTACTTC. Translated, it gives CASSARYEQYF.

The chain couples TRBV19 to TRBJ1-2, with 8 nucleotides matching TRBD1. CDR3 size: 15 residues. Germline CDR1 LNHDA, CDR2 SQIVND (reference sequence). After removal of 6 bases from V and 8 bases from J, the junction contained 14 bases not matched to a gene. CDR3 region: CASSNTPTGGQGYTF. Here the CDR3 DNA reads TGTGCCAGTAGCAACACTCCCACAGGGGGGCAAGGCTACACCTTC.

V and J are TRBV27 and TRBJ2-3; a weak D match, TRBD2 (5 bases). The CDR3 extends over 16 amino acids. Per germline, CDR1 MNHEY and CDR2 SMNVEV (reference sequence). V was cut by 2 bases and J by 0 bases, with 12 bases left in between. CDR3 sequence (DNA): TGTGCCAGCAGTTTACTAGCTACCCCTAGCACAGATACGCAGTATTTT. The encoded protein is CASSLLATPSTDTQYF.

This chain joins TRBV28 and TRBJ2-1; 8 bases line up with TRBD2. Trimming at V came to 8 bases and at J to 10 bases, leaving 16 bases not matched to a gene. The CDR3 is made up of 15 amino acids. Per germline, CDR1 MDHEN and CDR2 SYDVKM. CDR3 residues: CASFDGTRPNREQFF. CDR3 coding DNA: TGTGCCAGCTTTGACGGGACTAGGCCCAACAGGGAGCAGTTCTTC. Full variable domain (rest looked up from reference TRBV28 and TRBJ2-1): DVKVTQSSRYLVKRTGEKVFLECVQDMDHENMFWYRQDPGLGLRLIYFSYDVKMKEKGDIPEGYSVSREKKERFSLILESASTNQTSMYLCASFDGTRPNREQFFGPGTRLTVL.

The chain has TRBV21-1 and TRBJ2-1; TRBD2 is the table's D call, not checked against the DNA. TRBV21-1 is an annotated pseudogene. CDR3 length: 15 amino acids. For the CDR3, the DNA is TGTGCCAGCAGCAACTCGGGAGGGGCATACAATGAGCAGTTCTTC. Its translation is CASSNSGGAYNEQFF.